This record concerns one TCR beta chain sequence. What it binds is not known. These data come from a study of cytomegalovirus exposure and HLA in healthy donors. Findings of the study overall: Specificity of a few CMV-associated chains for CMV antigens was verified in vitro. Common viral pathogens seemed to be connected with several of the most significant clusters, according to a later analysis.

The V gene's germline CDR1 is SEHNR and CDR2 FQNEAQ (reference sequence). The CDR3 totals 15 residues. V was pared by 5 bases and J by 2 bases, with 6 bases of the junction left unmatched. This PCR relied on a set of 60 Vbeta primers and 13 Jbeta primers. Using immunoSEQ multiplex PCR, the repertoire was profiled, and TCRdb retains in-frame clones only, with some absent. There are about 110,000 clones in the sample; about 76% occur only once, and 8.4% lies in the top ten. The chain is built from TRBV7-9 and TRBJ2-5; 9 bases are a match to TRBD2. The clonotype originates from a middle-aged man in good health and CMV-seronegative. Source material: PBMCs. This chain's CDR3 is CASSLASGEQETQYF. The CDR3 DNA reads as TGTGCCAGCAGCCTTGCTAGCGGGGAGCAAGAGACCCAGTACTTC. Variable domain in full (rest from reference TRBV7-9 and TRBJ2-5): DTGVSQNPRHKITKRGQNVTFRCDPISEHNRLYWYRQTLGQGPEFLTYFQNEAQLEKSRLLSDRFSAERPKGSFSTLEIQRTEQGDSAMYLCASSLASGEQETQYFGPGTRLLVL.